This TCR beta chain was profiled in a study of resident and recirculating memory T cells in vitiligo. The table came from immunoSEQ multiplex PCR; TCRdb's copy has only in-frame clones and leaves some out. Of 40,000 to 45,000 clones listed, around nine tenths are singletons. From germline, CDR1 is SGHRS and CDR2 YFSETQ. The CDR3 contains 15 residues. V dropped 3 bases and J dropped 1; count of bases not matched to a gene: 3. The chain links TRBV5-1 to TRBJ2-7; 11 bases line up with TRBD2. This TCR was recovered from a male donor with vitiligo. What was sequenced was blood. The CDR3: CASSSGLAESYEQYF. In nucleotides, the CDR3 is TGCGCCAGCAGCTCGGGACTAGCGGAGTCCTACGAGCAGTACTTC.